A selection of T cell receptor beta chains follows, all from one sample in a study of T cells after yellow fever vaccination. MiXCR was run by TCRdb on the 5' RACE reads, yielding one entry per CDR3 protein. The profile shows some 400,000 distinct CDR3 sequences, roughly 20% of them singletons. The material was PBMCs, obtained before the yellow fever booster vaccination. The receptors originated from a young man who received the YFV17D yellow fever vaccine. CDR3s include the opening cysteine and the closing phenylalanine or tryptophan. The D gene is left open where the match is weak. Not all rows give a size; the values are once, few, many and, for expanded clones, a class.

>TRBJ1-2|NA|TRBV6-5|few
CASSQTGVYGYTF
TGTGCCAGCAGTCAAACGGGGGTCTATGGCTACACCTTC
>TRBJ1-5|TRBD1|TRBV9|few
CASSVDGGGDQPQHF
TGTGCCAGCAGCGTAGACGGAGGGGGCGATCAGCCCCAGCATTTT
>TRBJ1-6|NA|TRBV3-1|few
CASSQGPRGSPLHF
TGTGCCAGCAGCCAGGGCCCCAGGGGTTCACCCCTCCACTTT
>TRBJ2-6|NA|TRBV4-2|few
CASSQDRTDSGANVLTF
TGTGCCAGCAGCCAAGATCGGACGGACTCTGGGGCCAACGTCCTGACTTTC
>TRBJ1-6|NA|TRBV5-1|few
CASTEESSYNSPLHF
TGCGCCAGCACAGAGGAGAGCTCCTATAATTCACCCCTCCACTTT
>TRBJ1-4|NA|TRBV4-1|NA
CASSHVGRRKQKLFF
TGCGCCAGCAGCCATGTGGGGCGTAGGAAGCAAAAACTGTTTTTT
>TRBJ1-1|TRBD1|TRBV3-1|few
CASSQEGTENTEAFF
TGTGCCAGCAGCCAAGAAGGGACAGAGAACACTGAAGCTTTCTTT
>TRBJ1-1|NA|TRBV18|NA
CASSPPGWENTEAFF
TGTGCCAGCTCACCACCGGGTTGGGAGAACACTGAAGCTTTCTTT
>TRBJ2-5|TRBD1|TRBV29-1|few
CSVNRGFGTGLRETQYF
TGCAGCGTTAACCGCGGGTTCGGGACAGGGCTTAGGGAGACCCAGTACTTC
>TRBJ1-1|NA|TRBV29-1|NA
CSVGGAREAFF
TGCAGCGTGGGGGGCGCTAGGGAAGCTTTCTTT
>TRBJ1-2|NA|TRBV29-1|NA
CSVGRSPGYTF
TGCAGCGTTGGGAGGTCCCCCGGCTACACCTTC
>TRBJ2-1|TRBD2|TRBV29-1|few
CSVHPGGHGGYNEQFF
TGCAGCGTTCACCCGGGGGGGCACGGGGGCTACAATGAGCAGTTCTTC
>TRBJ1-1|TRBD1|TRBV4-3|NA
CASSQGWTGFTEAFF
TGCGCCAGCAGCCAGGGTTGGACAGGGTTTACTGAAGCTTTCTTT
>TRBJ1-1|NA|TRBV12-3/TRBV12-4|few
CASSPPSLGTEAFF
TGTGCCAGCAGTCCCCCATCCCTGGGCACTGAAGCTTTCTTT
>TRBJ2-1|TRBD1|TRBV12-3/TRBV12-4|NA
CASSNHRDRGSNEQFF
TGTGCCAGCAGCAACCACCGGGACAGGGGATCCAATGAGCAGTTCTTC
>TRBJ1-4|TRBD1|TRBV12-3/TRBV12-4|NA
CASSLGTGLTEKLFF
TGTGCCAGCAGTTTGGGGACAGGGTTGACTGAAAAACTGTTTTTT
>TRBJ1-5|NA|TRBV7-2|few
CASSFIPDQPQHF
TGTGCCAGCAGCTTCATCCCTGATCAGCCCCAGCATTTT
>TRBJ1-5|NA|TRBV4-1|NA
CASSLDTQGNQPQHF
TGCGCCAGCAGCCTGGACACCCAAGGCAATCAGCCCCAGCATTTT
>TRBJ2-5|NA|TRBV11-3|many
CASSLSRDHQETQYF
TGTGCCAGCAGCTTATCCCGGGACCACCAAGAGACCCAGTACTTC
>TRBJ1-1|NA|TRBV27|few
CASSFISGLNTEAFF
TGTGCCAGCAGTTTCATTTCGGGGCTGAACACTGAAGCTTTCTTT
>TRBJ1-2|NA|TRBV29-1|NA
CSVTLRGSHGYTF
TGCAGCGTCACCCTCCGGGGCTCTCATGGCTACACCTTC
>TRBJ2-7|NA|TRBV5-1|NA
CASSLRDTSYEQYF
TGCGCCAGCAGCCTCCGGGACACCTCCTACGAGCAGTACTTC
>TRBJ2-1|TRBD2|TRBV7-3|many
CASSLTMGLAGEGMGDEQFF
TGTGCCAGCAGCTTAACCATGGGACTAGCGGGGGAGGGCATGGGAGATGAGCAGTTCTTC
>TRBJ1-3|NA|TRBV21-1|NA
CASIGDFGSGNTIYF
NA
>TRBJ2-2|TRBD1|TRBV9|few
CASSVPRDRVDTGELFF
TGTGCCAGCAGCGTACCCCGGGACAGGGTGGACACCGGGGAGCTGTTTTTT
>TRBJ2-5|TRBD2|TRBV10-3|many
CAINGDSGDDETQYF
TGTGCCATCAATGGGGATAGCGGGGATGACGAGACCCAGTACTTC
>TRBJ1-5|TRBD1|TRBV7-9|few
CASSFDRGQPQHF
TGTGCCAGCAGTTTTGACAGGGGTCAGCCCCAGCATTTT
>TRBJ2-1|TRBD2|TRBV30|NA
CAWRAGVNYNEQFF
TGTGCCTGGAGAGCGGGGGTTAACTACAATGAGCAGTTCTTC
>TRBJ2-3|NA|TRBV6-5|many
CASRVTDTDTQYF
TGTGCCAGCAGGGTGACAGATACAGATACGCAGTATTTT
>TRBJ2-1|NA|TRBV7-6|few
CASSSGLNNEQFF
TGTGCCAGCAGCTCGGGACTTAACAATGAGCAGTTCTTC
>TRBJ2-5|NA|TRBV6-1|NA
CASSDSVPYTQYF
TGTGCCAGCAGTGACTCTGTCCCCTATACCCAGTACTTC
>TRBJ1-6|TRBD1|TRBV7-9|many
CASSLGTGAYNSPLHF
TGTGCCAGCAGCTTAGGGACAGGTGCTTATAATTCACCCCTCCACTTT
>TRBJ1-5|TRBD1|TRBV12-3/TRBV12-4|few
CASRGQSNQPQHF
TGTGCCAGCAGGGGACAGAGCAATCAGCCCCAGCATTTT
>TRBJ2-1|TRBD2|TRBV5-6|NA
CATCLGGGSYNEQFF
TGTGCCACTTGCCTCGGGGGGGGCTCCTACAATGAGCAGTTCTTC
>TRBJ2-5|NA|TRBV29-1|NA
CSVAQGTQYF
TGCAGCGTTGCCCAGGGGACCCAGTACTTC
>TRBJ2-5|NA|TRBV18|NA
CASLREQETQYF
TGTGCCAGCCTCAGGGAGCAAGAGACCCAGTACTTC
>TRBJ2-2|TRBD1|TRBV29-1|few
CSVGSRQGATGELFF
TGCAGCGTGGGCTCGAGACAGGGGGCAACCGGGGAGCTGTTTTTT
>TRBJ1-1|NA|TRBV7-9|NA
CADRDAGNTEAFF
TGTGCCGATCGCGACGCAGGAAACACTGAAGCTTTCTTT
>TRBJ2-3|TRBD2|TRBV12-3/TRBV12-4|NA
CASSFGFGLAGSNF
TGTGCCAGCAGTTTCGGTTTCGGACTAGCGGGGTCAAATTTT
>TRBJ2-1|TRBD1|TRBV7-9|NA
CASSRLGTGGLEGLNEQFF
TGTGCCAGCAGCCGCTTGGGGACAGGGGGCCTTGAGGGTCTCAATGAGCAGTTCTTC
>TRBJ1-5|NA|TRBV7-2|NA
CASSYATQPQHF
TGTGCCAGCAGCTATGCTACCCAGCCCCAGCATTTT
>TRBJ2-1|NA|TRBV5-1|many
CASSSRGDGTNEQFF
TGCGCCAGCAGCTCCCGAGGGGACGGGACCAATGAGCAGTTCTTC
>TRBJ1-5|TRBD1|TRBV15|NA
CATAEFPDRGNQPQHF
TGTGCCACCGCCGAATTTCCCGACAGGGGCAATCAGCCCCAGCATTTT
>TRBJ2-5|NA|TRBV15|NA
CATSRDREIQYF
TGTGCCACCAGCAGAGATCGTGAGATCCAGTACTTC
>TRBJ2-3|NA|TRBV11-2|many
CASSLDQGDTQYF
TGTGCCAGCAGCTTAGATCAGGGAGATACGCAGTATTTT